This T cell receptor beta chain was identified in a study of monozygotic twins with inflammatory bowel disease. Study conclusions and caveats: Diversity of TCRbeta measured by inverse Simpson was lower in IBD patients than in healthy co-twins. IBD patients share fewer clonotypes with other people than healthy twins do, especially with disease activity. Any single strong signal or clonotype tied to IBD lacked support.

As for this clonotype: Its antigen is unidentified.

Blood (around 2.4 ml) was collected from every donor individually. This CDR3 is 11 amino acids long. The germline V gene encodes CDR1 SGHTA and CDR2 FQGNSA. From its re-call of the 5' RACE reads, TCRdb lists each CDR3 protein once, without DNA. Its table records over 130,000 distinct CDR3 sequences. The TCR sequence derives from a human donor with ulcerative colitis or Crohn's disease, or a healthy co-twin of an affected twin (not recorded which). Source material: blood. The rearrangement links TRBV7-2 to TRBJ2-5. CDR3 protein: CASSQLETQYF.